The entry below describes one T cell receptor beta chain. This clone was recorded only once. Its antigen is not yet known. No much larger clone is present one base from it, and per-base qualities are unavailable. Based on the germline V gene, the CDR1 and CDR2 sequences are SGDLS and YYNGEE. V and J are truncated by 0 bases and 1 base respectively, leaving an intervening sequence of 7 bases. Including the terminal cysteine and phenylalanine, the CDR3 comprises 14 residues. The retained sequence is limited to the CDR3, 42 bases, with the frame set at the first base. These data belong to a study of T cell responses to AZD1222 COVID-19 vaccine (dated by TCRdb to about 2021). The study in broad terms: AZD1222 recipients with second doses at about 4 weeks or about 12 weeks were pooled, because spike-specific TCR depth and breadth did not differ between schedules. A total of over 230 trial participants underwent TCR sequencing, of whom 200 to 220 received two doses of AZD1222 and about 26 received two doses of the MenACWY control vaccine. Enrollment into the trials was organized by age into subgroups of 18-55, 56-69 and 70-plus years, and those subgroups contained roughly 140, 27 and 60 TCR-sequenced participants, respectively. Summary of the overall study and its limitations: CD4 TCRs associated with the vaccine covered the entire spike protein, and the dominant responses were in regions 160-218 and 743-854. After two AZD1222 doses, spike-specific TCR breadth and depth were significantly higher than at day 0 and than in MenACWY recipients. Conclusions about previously exposed vaccinees were limited because only six AZD1222 recipients were SARS-CoV-2 seropositive at baseline. No day 14 peak-response samples were available, so repertoires were characterized only after the peak T cell response. Epitopes outside the regions mutated in the B.1.351 and B.1.1.7 variants were reportedly recognized by nearly half of the unique spike-specific TCRs. Participants were mostly white British, with more females than males. The authors suggested clonal diversity may have been underestimated. In the small 56-69-year group, the increase in depth fell short of significance, most likely because of low power.

Taken with the paper, the label for time point translates to: baseline before first vaccination. Vaccinee samples came from UK trials COV001 and COV002, including a single-blind randomized controlled phase 2/3 trial of AZD1222 (ChAdOx1 nCoV-19) in healthy adults. For TCRbeta chain sequencing, PBMC samples were collected from trial participants at day 0 and at day 28 after the second dose. The CDR3 regions of human TCRbeta chains were analyzed by immunosequencing. On the study's bioinformatics: TCRs in the repertoires were compared against a reference library of SARS-CoV-2-specific TCRs that had been generated with the MIRA antigen-specificity platform. Breadth was defined as the fraction of unique TCRs that were SARS-CoV-2-associated, and depth was defined as the fraction of total T cells that were SARS-CoV-2-associated. Using the MIRA data, every spike-specific TCR was mapped to the spike region that the TCR reacted to and assigned to either a CD4 or a CD8 class. Log10-transformed breadth and depth values were compared by one-way ANOVA with Sidak's multiple comparisons tests. Not all clones reach the TCRdb copy of this immuneACCESS table, which keeps in-frame sequences only. Checked studies attribute under half of the gap to unresolved V genes and leave the rest unexplained. V, J and clone size reflect that table, while D and trimming were determined from the DNA. For this sample the table gives 120,000 or so clones, of which about 89% were detected only once. About 1.6% of the sample rests with the top ten.

Sequencing was performed on peripheral blood, taken on day 0 of AZD1222 vaccination. The rearranged segments are TRBV9 and TRBJ1-2, and perhaps TRBD1 as D gene, on 6 matching bases. This sequence was found in an adult in good health. In nucleotide form, the sequence is TGTGCCAGCAGCGTAGGGACAGTTAACTATGGCTACACCTTC. This sequence encodes CASSVGTVNYGYTF.